This T cell receptor beta chain is drawn from a study of cytomegalovirus exposure and HLA in healthy donors. Study-wide findings and caveats: Three CMV-associated chains were confirmed in vitro to be specific for CMV antigens. Available immune exposure information covered CMV serostatus only.

PCR employed 60 Vbeta and 13 Jbeta primers. Sequencing used immunoSEQ multiplex PCR; TCRdb keeps in-frame clones, though not all of them. The table includes some 150,000 clones, under 80% detected once. At collection, donors were nominally healthy, but unrecorded immune exposures were probable. Regarding this clone: As yet, its antigen is unknown.

The receptor's source is a man in his forties in good health and CMV-seronegative. Sequencing input: PBMCs.

The CDR3 DNA sequence: TGTGCCAGAAGGCAGACCTACGAGCAGTACTTC. It encodes CARRQTYEQYF. The V and J genes are TRBV5-3 and TRBJ2-7; D call uncertain. TRBV5-3 is assigned to the ORF class and has an uncertain function. V was pared by 5 bases and J by 2 bases, with 5 bases between. The CDR3 has 11 amino acids.